This passage covers 12 T cell receptor beta chains from one sample sequenced in a study of neurological immune-mediated disorders. TCRdb analysed the 5' RACE reads with MiXCR anew, one entry per CDR3 protein. The top ten hold roughly 3.7% of the sample, which has tens of thousands of distinct CDR3 sequences, around 3.3% seen once. The sample was PBMCs. These receptors all stem from a man aged 35 to 55 with multiple sclerosis.

This clonotype showed up many times. The chain carries TRBV4-1 and TRBJ2-3, with D possibly being TRBD1 (5 bases). The CDR3 contains 13 residues. Trimming took off 0 bases at V and 5 bases at J, with 6 bases between the two ends. Germline V gene lookup returns CDR1 MGHRA and CDR2 YSYEKL. The CDR3 DNA sequence: TGCGCCAGCAGCCAAGAAGGGGTAGATACGCAGTATTTT. Protein sequence: CASSQEGVDTQYF.

This clonotype was seen repeatedly, ten times or more. The chain has TRBV7-9 and TRBJ2-7; TRBD1 is a possible D gene (5 bases). V gave up 5 bases and J gave up 5 bases, with 16 bases separating them. Looked up from germline, CDR1 is SEHNR and CDR2 is FQNEAQ (reference sequence). This CDR3 is 14 amino acids long. For the CDR3, the DNA is TGTGCCAGCAGCCCCCCGGCAGGGTCCCACGAGCAGTACTTC. Translation gives CASSPPAGSHEQYF.

This clonotype showed up just a few times. J is TRBJ2-2 and V is TRBV20-1; D not resolved. Germline CDR1 reads DFQATT; CDR2 reads SNEGSKA (reference sequence). The V end was cut by 2 bases, the J end by 8 bases, with 18 bases between. This CDR3 comprises 15 residues. CDR3 sequence: CSARTPGSPRGELFF. The CDR3 DNA sequence: TGCAGTGCTAGAACCCCCGGGTCCCCGAGGGGGGAGCTGTTTTTT.

In this sample, this clonotype turned up many times. This chain connects TRBV6-6 to TRBJ1-2; D is perhaps TRBD1 (5 bases). The CDR3 contains 13 residues. The V gene lost 2 bases and the J gene lost 6 bases, with 10 bases spanning the gap. Per the germline V gene, CDR1 is MNHNY and CDR2 is SVGAGI (reference sequence). CDR3 DNA: TGTGCCAGCAGTTACGCAGGGACTAATGGCTACACCTTC. This codes for CASSYAGTNGYTF.

This clonotype showed up many times. V is TRBV7-9 and J is TRBJ1-2; no clear D. V was pared by 5 bases and J by 4 bases, with 8 bases between. The CDR3 has 12 residues. From germline, CDR1 is SEHNR and CDR2 FQNEAQ (reference sequence). The CDR3 here is CASSPSTYGYTF. As DNA, the CDR3 is TGTGCCAGCAGCCCCTCTACCTATGGCTACACCTTC. Filled out from reference TRBV7-9 and TRBJ1-2, the complete variable domain reads DTGVSQNPRHKITKRGQNVTFRCDPISEHNRLYWYRQTLGQGPEFLTYFQNEAQLEKSRLLSDRFSAERPKGSFSTLEIQRTEQGDSAMYLCASSPSTYGYTFGSGTRLTVV.

This clonotype appeared many times. This sequence joins TRBV18 and TRBJ2-1, with D hard to call. The CDR3 length is 15 residues. Germline loops: CDR1 KGHSH, CDR2 LQKENI. Trimming removed 3 bases from V and 3 bases from J, with 12 bases in between. This chain's CDR3 is CASSPSPPDYNEQFF. CDR3 DNA: TGTGCCAGCTCACCCAGTCCACCAGACTACAATGAGCAGTTCTTC.

This clonotype was observed at least ten times. This sequence joins TRBV12-3 or TRBV12-4 and TRBJ2-3, with 11 bases lining up with TRBD1. The V gene end was trimmed by 7 bases and the J gene end by 3 bases; junction bases not matched to a gene: 3. This CDR3 region has 14 residues. CDR3 bases: TGTGCCAGCACCGGGACAGGGGGAACAGATACGCAGTATTTT. It encodes CASTGTGGTDTQYF.

This clonotype was recorded at least ten times. The V gene is TRBV3-1, the J gene TRBJ1-2; D ambiguous. Germline values: CDR1 LGHDT, CDR2 YNNKEL (reference sequence). V lost 1 base and J lost 5, with 11 bases in between. The CDR3 consists of 14 residues. The CDR3 spells CASSQVVGVYGYTF. The CDR3 nucleotides read TGTGCCAGCAGCCAAGTGGTTGGAGTTTATGGCTACACCTTC.

The V call is TRBV27, the J call TRBJ2-6; a weak D match, TRBD1 (5 bases). This CDR3 has 19 residues. V lost 6 bases and J 0 bases, leaving 21 bases between the germline ends. Germline V lookup: CDR1 MNHEY, CDR2 SMNVEV (reference sequence). Here the CDR3 reads CASSRLQVARPSGANVLTF. CDR3 sequence (DNA): TGTGCCAGCAGCCGATTACAGGTGGCTCGGCCCTCTGGGGCCAACGTCCTGACTTTC. The whole variable domain, remainder taken from reference TRBV27 and TRBJ2-6, is EAQVTQNPRYLITVTGKKLTVTCSQNMNHEYMSWYRQDPGLGLRQIYYSMNVEVTDKGDVPEGYKVSRKEKRNFPLILESPSPNQTSLYFCASSRLQVARPSGANVLTFGAGSRLTVL.

This clonotype was seen many times. The V call is TRBV12-3 or TRBV12-4, the J call TRBJ2-7; the D call may be TRBD1 or TRBD2 (5 bases each). Trimming left V 8 bases short and J 0 bases short, with 14 bases between. The CDR3 length is 14 residues. CDR3 sequence (DNA): TGTGCCAGCGCGAAATGGGACGTCTCCTACGAGCAGTACTTC. It codes for CASAKWDVSYEQYF.

The sample holds many counts of this clonotype. This sequence joins TRBV6-1 and TRBJ2-1, with 12 nucleotides matching TRBD2. The junction had 3 bases not matched to a gene; V was cut back by 3 bases and J by 9 bases. This CDR3 has 14 amino acids. The germline gives CDR1 MNHNS, CDR2 SASEGT. CDR3 coding DNA: TGTGCCAGCAGTGAGCTAGCGGGAGGGGGTGAGCAGTTCTTC. It specifies CASSELAGGGEQFF.

In its sample, this clonotype was seen many times. This sequence joins TRBV12-3 or TRBV12-4 and TRBJ1-5, with D perhaps TRBD1 (6 bases). V gave up 6 bases and J gave up 10 bases, with 13 bases separating them. This CDR3 has 12 amino acids. DNA of the CDR3: TGTGCCAGCAGCTCCGGACAGCGCCCCCAGCATTTT. Protein: CASSSGQRPQHF.